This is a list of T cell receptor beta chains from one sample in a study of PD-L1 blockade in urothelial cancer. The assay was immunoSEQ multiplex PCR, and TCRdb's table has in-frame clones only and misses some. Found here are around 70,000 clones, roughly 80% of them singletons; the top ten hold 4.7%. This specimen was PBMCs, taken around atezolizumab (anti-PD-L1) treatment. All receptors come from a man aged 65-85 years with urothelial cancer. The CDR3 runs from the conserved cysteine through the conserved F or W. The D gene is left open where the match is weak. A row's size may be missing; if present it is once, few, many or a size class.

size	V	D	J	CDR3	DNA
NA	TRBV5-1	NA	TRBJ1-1	CASSVGQGPEAFF	TGCGCCAGCAGCGTCGGCCAGGGCCCTGAAGCTTTCTTT
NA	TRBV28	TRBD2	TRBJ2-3	CASAGLAGGPSTQYF	TGTGCCAGCGCCGGACTAGCGGGAGGGCCGAGTACGCAGTATTTT
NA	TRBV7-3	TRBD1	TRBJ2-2	CASSLKQGATGELFF	TGTGCCAGCAGCCTTAAACAGGGGGCCACCGGGGAGCTGTTTTTT
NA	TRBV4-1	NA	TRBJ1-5	CASSQDPGRPQHF	TGCGCCAGCAGCCAAGATCCGGGTAGGCCCCAGCATTTT
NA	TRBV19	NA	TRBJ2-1	CASSMGAGALQAYNEQFF	TGTGCCAGTAGTATGGGGGCGGGAGCGTTACAAGCCTACAATGAGCAGTTCTTC
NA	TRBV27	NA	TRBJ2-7	CASSSRQAARYEQYF	TGTGCCAGCAGTTCCCGACAGGCGGCCCGGTACGAGCAGTACTTC
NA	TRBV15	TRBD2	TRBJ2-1	CATSKRRPLTSGARNEQFF	TGTGCCACCAGCAAAAGACGCCCGTTAACTAGCGGGGCGCGGAATGAGCAGTTCTTC
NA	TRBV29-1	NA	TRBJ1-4	CSVGGVDEKLFF	TGCAGCGTTGGGGGGGTAGATGAAAAACTGTTTTTT
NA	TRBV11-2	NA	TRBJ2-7	CASSSDEQYF	TGTGCCAGCAGCTCAGACGAGCAGTACTTC
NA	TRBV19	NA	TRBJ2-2	CASSIGGRGGELFF	TGTGCCAGTAGTATCGGGGGGCGAGGCGGGGAGCTGTTTTTT
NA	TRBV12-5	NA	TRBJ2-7	CASGLAGKNEQYF	TGTGCTAGTGGTTTAGCCGGGAAAAACGAGCAGTACTTC
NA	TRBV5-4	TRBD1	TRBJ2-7	CASSWGTGGEQYF	TGTGCCAGCAGCTGGGGGACAGGGGGCGAGCAGTACTTC
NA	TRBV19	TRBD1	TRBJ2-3	CASSTTGPPRTDTQYF	TGTGCCAGTAGTACGACAGGGCCCCCTCGCACAGATACGCAGTATTTT
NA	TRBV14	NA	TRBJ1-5	CASSQVTGQPQHF	TGTGCCAGCAGCCAAGTTACCGGTCAGCCCCAGCATTTT
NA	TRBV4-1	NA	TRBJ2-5	CASSQVTVAAVLQETQYF	TGCGCCAGCAGCCAAGTTACGGTGGCGGCAGTACTACAAGAGACCCAGTACTTC
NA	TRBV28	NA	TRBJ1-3	CASSSPTRTGSGNTIYF	TGTGCCAGCAGTTCACCCACAAGGACTGGCTCTGGAAACACCATATATTTT
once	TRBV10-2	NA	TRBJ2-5	CASGHRQETQYF	TGCGCCAGTGGACACCGACAAGAGACCCAGTACTTC
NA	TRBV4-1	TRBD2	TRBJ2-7	CASSHGLAGDHEQYF	TGCGCCAGCAGCCACGGACTAGCGGGAGACCACGAGCAGTACTTC
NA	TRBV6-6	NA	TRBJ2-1	CASSSGLVAGSNEQFF	TGTGCCAGCAGTTCCGGATTGGTGGCGGGAAGCAATGAGCAGTTCTTC
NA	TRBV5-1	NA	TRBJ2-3	CASSLVSGALTDTQYF	TGCGCCAGCAGCTTGGTGTCAGGGGCCCTCACAGATACGCAGTATTTT
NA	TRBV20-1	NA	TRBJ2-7	CSAGGTYEQYF	TGCAGTGCAGGGGGAACCTACGAGCAGTACTTC
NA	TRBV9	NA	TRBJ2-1	CASSTRLSGGPYNEQFF	TGTGCCAGCAGCACCCGATTGAGCGGCGGCCCTTACAATGAGCAGTTCTTC
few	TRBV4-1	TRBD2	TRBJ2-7	CASSPGTSDTYEQYF	TGCGCCAGCAGCCCTGGGACTAGCGACACCTACGAGCAGTACTTC
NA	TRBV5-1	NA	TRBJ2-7	CASSPTGSLYEQYF	TGCGCCAGCAGCCCGACAGGATCACTCTACGAGCAGTACTTC
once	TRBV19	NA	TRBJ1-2	CASRTENYGYTF	TGTGCCAGTAGGACGGAGAACTATGGCTACACCTTC
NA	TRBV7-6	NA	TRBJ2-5	CASSPTGQGLQETQYF	TGTGCTAGCAGCCCAACGGGGCAGGGGCTCCAAGAGACCCAGTACTTC
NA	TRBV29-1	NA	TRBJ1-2	CSVASGYGYTF	TGCAGCGTTGCCAGCGGGTATGGCTACACCTTC
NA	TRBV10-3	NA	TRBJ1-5	CAISERIQGQPQHF	TGTGCCATCAGTGAGAGGATTCAGGGCCAGCCCCAGCATTTT
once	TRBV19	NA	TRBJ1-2	CASSMGPGPFGYTF	TGTGCCAGTAGTATGGGTCCAGGGCCGTTCGGCTACACCTTC
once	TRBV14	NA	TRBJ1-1	CASSKGPGPEAFF	TGTGCCAGCAGCAAAGGCCCAGGGCCTGAAGCTTTCTTT
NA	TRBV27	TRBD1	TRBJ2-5	CASSSGQAPYQETQYF	TGTGCCAGCAGTTCCGGACAGGCGCCTTATCAAGAGACCCAGTACTTC
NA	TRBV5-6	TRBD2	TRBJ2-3	CASSRRTSTTQYF	TGTGCCAGCAGCCGCCGGACTAGCACAACGCAGTATTTT
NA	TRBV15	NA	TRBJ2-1	CATSRDILADEQFF	TGTGCCACCAGCAGAGATATACTAGCCGATGAGCAGTTCTTC
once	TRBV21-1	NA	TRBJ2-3	CASSTRQGQGALPLTDTQYF	TGTGCCAGCAGCACCCGTCAGGGACAGGGGGCCCTTCCGCTCACAGATACGCAGTATTTT
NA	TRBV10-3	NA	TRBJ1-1	CAISGDRGVGAEAFF	TGTGCCATCAGTGGGGACCGCGGGGTGGGTGCTGAAGCTTTCTTT
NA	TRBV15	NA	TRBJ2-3	CATTGTPSTDTQYF	TGTGCCACCACTGGGACTCCTAGCACAGATACGCAGTATTTT
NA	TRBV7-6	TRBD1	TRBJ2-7	CASSAGTGAVYEQYF	TGTGCCAGCAGCGCGGGGACAGGGGCGGTCTACGAGCAGTACTTC
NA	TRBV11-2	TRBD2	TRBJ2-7	CASSFRLAGVPHYEQYF	TGTGCCAGCAGCTTTCGCCTAGCGGGAGTCCCTCACTACGAGCAGTACTTC
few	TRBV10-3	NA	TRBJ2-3	CAISESPGTDTQYF	TGTGCCATCAGTGAGTCCCCCGGGACAGATACGCAGTATTTT
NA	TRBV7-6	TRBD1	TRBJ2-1	CASSARTGVGNEQFF	TGTGCCAGCAGCGCCCGGACAGGGGTGGGGAACGAGCAGTTCTTC
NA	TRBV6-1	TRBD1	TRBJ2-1	CASSGDRGVYNEQFF	TGTGCCAGCAGTGGTGACAGGGGGGTATACAATGAGCAGTTCTTC